What follows are 31 T cell receptor beta chains derived from one specimen sequenced in a study of Ad26.COV2.S vaccination and SARS-CoV-2 variants. Libraries were prepared by immunoSEQ multiplex PCR; TCRdb keeps only in-frame clonotypes and omits some of them. The table includes approximately 500,000 clones, around 88% detected once. Stated treatment: about 20 received Ad26.COV2.S at low or high dose, single or two shots; roughly five received placebo; per-sample allocation not given. Samples were taken on day 63 after the first vaccine or placebo injection. Sequences were derived from peripheral blood, sampled in a trial of Ad26.COV2.S vaccine versus placebo. The receptors derive from a person between 18 and 65 years old who received the Ad26.COV2.S COVID-19 vaccine or a placebo.

This clone was recorded many times. The chain uses TRBV27 and TRBJ1-5; perhaps TRBD1 as D (5 bases). CDR1 is MNHEY, CDR2 SMNVEV, per germline (reference sequence). Deletions cut 0 bases from V and 5 bases from J, with 5 bases between. The CDR3 totals 13 residues. CDR3 in amino acids: CASSLSGDQPQHF. CDR3 sequence (DNA): TGTGCCAGCAGTTTATCAGGGGATCAGCCCCAGCATTTT.

The chain employs TRBV3-1 (or the pseudogene TRBV3-2) and TRBJ1-2; 7 bases line up with TRBD1. Germline V gene sequence: CDR1 LGHDT, CDR2 YNNKEL (reference sequence). With 0 bases clipped from V and 4 bases from J, the junction kept 8 bases outside the gene matches. The CDR3 has 16 amino acids. In nucleotides, the CDR3 is TGTGCCAGCAGCCAAGAGGGGGGGACAGAAACCTATGGCTACACCTTC. Translating it yields CASSQEGGTETYGYTF.

V is TRBV7-9 and J is TRBJ1-2, with D possibly being TRBD1 (5 bases). This CDR3 comprises 13 residues. Germline values: CDR1 SEHNR, CDR2 FQNEAQ (reference sequence). V was trimmed by 3 bases and J by 1 base, leaving 6 bases between them. CDR3 residues: CASSFGGNYGYTF. CDR3 sequence (DNA): TGTGCCAGCAGCTTTGGGGGTAACTATGGCTACACCTTC.

A note on this clone: One end of the junction is discordant with germline, which a read error may explain. The CDR3 DNA sequence: TGTGCCAGCAGCCCGACGGGACAGGGGGTCCCCCGGGACTTC. The encoded protein is CASSPTGQGVPRDF. The J gene is TRBJ2-7, the V gene TRBV11-2; 11 bases map to TRBD1. The CDR3 is made up of 14 amino acids. The germline CDR1 and CDR2 sequences are SGHAT and FQNNGV.

The CDR3 DNA sequence: TGCGCCAGCAGCCCCTCTTGGGGCGACCGCTACACCTTC. Its translation: CASSPSWGDRYTF. The chain combines TRBV5-1 with TRBJ1-2; D perhaps matches TRBD1 (5 bases). Per germline, CDR1 SGHRS and CDR2 YFSETQ. Trimming took 4 bases from V and 9 from J, leaving 16 bases between them. The CDR3 covers 13 residues.

This clone came up a few times. This chain links TRBV28 with TRBJ1-5; D is ambiguous. The CDR3 consists of 16 residues. Germline CDR1 and CDR2: MDHEN and SYDVKM. Between the trimmed V and J ends, which lost 4 bases and 0 bases, there was a span of 13 bases. The CDR3 loop reads CASSSLDTRSNQPQHF. DNA for the CDR3: TGTGCCAGCAGTTCCCTTGACACTCGTAGCAATCAGCCCCAGCATTTT.

The chain joins TRBV6-1 to TRBJ2-7; D call uncertain. CDR1 MNHNS and CDR2 SASEGT come from the germline V gene. V was cut by 2 bases and J by 6 bases, with 17 bases left in between. The CDR3 length is 15 residues. CDR3 in amino acids: CASSEILKGDFEQYF. CDR3 nucleotides: TGTGCCAGCAGTGAAATTCTAAAGGGTGACTTCGAGCAGTACTTC.

This clone was seen a single time. The chain has TRBV9 and TRBJ2-7; 8 bases are a match to TRBD2. This CDR3 is built from 15 residues. CDR1 and CDR2 (germline): SGDLS, YYNGEE. With 0 bases clipped from V and 5 bases from J, the junction kept 7 bases outside the gene matches. CDR3 DNA sequence: TGTGCCAGCAGCGTAGATTCGACTAGCGAAAACGAGCAGTACTTC. Protein product: CASSVDSTSENEQYF.

The chain is built from TRBV6-2 or TRBV6-3 and TRBJ1-2; a possible D gene is TRBD1 (6 bases). V gave up 6 bases and J gave up 0 bases, with 23 bases separating them. In germline, CDR1 is MNHEY, CDR2 SVGEGT. This CDR3 is built from 18 residues. The CDR3 spells CASSRYRDTPGSNYGYTF. The CDR3 coding sequence is TGTGCCAGCAGCCGATACCGGGACACCCCTGGGTCTAACTATGGCTACACCTTC.

V gene TRBV6-4 combines with J gene TRBJ1-5, with a possible D match to TRBD1 (6 bases). V lost 3 bases, J lost 9 bases, and 12 bases lay in between. CDR1 and CDR2 from the germline V gene are MRHNA and SNTAGT. The CDR3 runs to 13 residues. The CDR3 sequence: CASSESRGGPQHF. CDR3 nucleotide sequence: TGTGCCAGCAGTGAATCTAGGGGGGGGCCCCAGCATTTT.

CDR3 in amino acids: CASSLVLTETQYF. In DNA form, the CDR3 reads TGTGCCAGCAGCTTGGTACTGACTGAGACCCAGTACTTC. This chain joins TRBV7-2 and TRBJ2-5; D is unresolved. V lost 3 bases to trimming and J lost 5 bases, with 10 bases between them. This CDR3 spans 13 amino acids. Germline-derived CDR1 and CDR2 are SGHTA and FQGNSA. Together with reference TRBV7-2 and TRBJ2-5, the CDR3 gives the full variable domain: GAGVSQSPSNKVTEKGKDVELRCDPISGHTALYWYRQSLGQGLEFLIYFQGNSAPDKSGLPSDRFSAERTGGSVSTLTIQRTQQEDSAVYLCASSLVLTETQYFGPGTRLLVL.

The chain couples TRBV15 to TRBJ2-7, with 7 bases that match TRBD2. From germline, CDR1 is LNHNV and CDR2 YYDKDF (reference sequence). The CDR3 has 14 amino acids. The junction had 7 bases not matched to a gene; V was cut back by 8 bases and J by 0 bases. The CDR3 bases are TGTGCCACCTCCGAGGGAGGGAGCTCCTACGAGCAGTACTTC. Its protein is CATSEGGSSYEQYF.

The chain combines TRBV10-3 with TRBJ1-1; D may be TRBD1 (6 bases). This CDR3 comprises 17 residues. Germline V gene data show CDR1 as ENHRY and CDR2 as SYGVKD. V was trimmed by 4 bases and J by 2 bases, leaving 20 bases between them. CDR3 in DNA: TGTGCCATCAGTGTTAGGCCGCAAGCGGACAGAAACACTGAAGCTTTCTTT. This gives the protein CAISVRPQADRNTEAFF.

The V and J genes are TRBV6-5 and TRBJ2-2, with D perhaps TRBD2 (6 bases). V shed 3 bases and J shed 5 bases, with 16 bases lying between them. CDR3 length: 16 residues. Per the germline V gene, CDR1 is MNHEY and CDR2 is SVGAGI. The CDR3: CASSYLGARGTGELFF. CDR3 DNA: TGTGCCAGCAGTTATCTCGGGGCGCGGGGAACCGGGGAGCTGTTTTTT.

The chain links TRBV5-1 to TRBJ2-1; TRBD2 matches at 11 bases. This CDR3 comprises 17 residues. The junction had 6 bases not matched to a gene; V was cut back by 2 bases and J by 2 bases. Germline V gene sequence: CDR1 SGHRS, CDR2 YFSETQ. CDR3 residues: CASSFQTSGKAYNEQFF. CDR3 sequence (DNA): TGCGCCAGCAGCTTCCAGACTAGCGGGAAAGCCTACAATGAGCAGTTCTTC. Drawing the rest from reference TRBV5-1 and TRBJ2-1, the complete variable domain is KAGVTQTPRYLIKTRGQQVTLSCSPISGHRSVSWYQQTPGQGLQFLFEYFSETQRNKGNFPGRFSGRQFSNSRSEMNVSTLELGDSALYLCASSFQTSGKAYNEQFFGPGTRLTVL.

The rearrangement links TRBV3-1 (or the pseudogene TRBV3-2) to TRBJ2-1, with D perhaps matching TRBD2 (7 bases). From germline, CDR1 is LGHDT and CDR2 YNNKEL (reference sequence). The CDR3 loop spans 13 amino acids. With 2 bases removed from V and 8 bases from J, the gap between germline ends came to 10 bases. The DNA for the CDR3 is TGTGCCAGCAGCCAAAGGGGGGGGGATGAGCAGTTCTTC. Translated: CASSQRGGDEQFF.

The chain employs TRBV30 and TRBJ2-2; D is unresolved. CDR3 length: 14 residues. Deletions cut 1 base from V and 2 bases from J, with 8 bases between. Germline assignment: CDR1 GTSNPN and CDR2 SVGIG (reference sequence). CDR3 sequence (DNA): TGTGCCTGGAGTGGTGCCTTCAACACCGGGGAGCTGTTTTTT. Protein sequence: CAWSGAFNTGELFF.

The chain carries TRBV6-2 or TRBV6-3 and TRBJ2-1; the D gene is possibly TRBD1 (6 bases). This CDR3 spans 12 amino acids. CDR1 and CDR2 from the germline V gene are MNHEY and SVGEGT. V was cut by 6 bases and J by 13 bases, with 16 bases left in between. The CDR3 loop is CASSRSGTSQFF. The CDR3 DNA sequence: TGTGCCAGCAGCAGATCCGGGACAAGTCAGTTCTTC.

This chain connects TRBV19 to TRBJ2-6; no firm D call. The CDR3 runs to 16 residues. Looked up from germline, CDR1 is LNHDA and CDR2 is SQIVND (reference sequence). V was clipped by 4 bases and J by 4 bases, with 14 bases between them. The CDR3 here is CASSTDIFGGANVLTF. The CDR3 DNA reads as TGTGCCAGTAGTACCGACATCTTCGGAGGGGCCAACGTCCTGACTTTC.

The V and J genes are TRBV4-3 and TRBJ2-7, with unresolved D. In germline, CDR1 is LGHNA, CDR2 YSLEER. The CDR3 is 15 residues long. With 0 bases removed from V and 0 bases from J, the gap between germline ends came to 9 bases. CDR3 coding DNA: TGCGCCAGCAGCCAAGATGGGCACAGCTCCTACGAGCAGTACTTC. This encodes CASSQDGHSSYEQYF.

This chain links TRBV9 with TRBJ1-5, with 8 nucleotides matching TRBD1. V shed 2 bases, J shed 6 bases, and the junction held 4 bases outside the gene matches. Germline-derived CDR1 and CDR2 are SGDLS and YYNGEE. The CDR3 runs 14 residues. The CDR3 region has the DNA TGTGCCAGCAGCGTCGGACAGGGCGGTCAGCCCCAGCATTTT. Translated: CASSVGQGGQPQHF.

CDR3 region: CASSVDLWPTNEQFF. CDR3 DNA: TGTGCCAGCAGCGTAGATCTGTGGCCAACAAATGAGCAGTTCTTC. The gene calls are TRBV9 and TRBJ2-1; D unresolved. Germline CDR1 is SGDLS and CDR2 is YYNGEE. The germline V and J ends were trimmed by 0 bases and 7 bases, with 14 bases remaining between them. This CDR3 has 15 amino acids. The whole variable domain, remainder taken from reference TRBV9 and TRBJ2-1, is DSGVTQTPKHLITATGQRVTLRCSPRSGDLSVYWYQQSLDQGLQFLIQYYNGEERAKGNILERFSAQQFPDLHSELNLSSLELGDSALYFCASSVDLWPTNEQFFGPGTRLTVL.

V gene TRBV30 combines with J gene TRBJ1-6; TRBD1 matches 9 bases. The J segment lost 10 bases and the V segment lost 2 bases, leaving 12 bases of the junction unmatched. Per the germline V gene, CDR1 is GTSNPN and CDR2 is SVGIG (reference sequence). The CDR3 runs 16 residues. As DNA, the CDR3 is TGTGCCTGGAGTCTGAGGACCGGGACAGGGACCTCACCCCTCCACTTT. It is translated as CAWSLRTGTGTSPLHF.

V usage is TRBV7-8 and J usage is TRBJ2-6; D may be TRBD1 (6 bases). This CDR3 is 18 amino acids long. Germline values: CDR1 SGHVS, CDR2 FQNEAQ. Trimming shortened V by 5 bases and J by 2 bases, and 19 bases separated the two germline ends. Written as DNA, the CDR3 is TGTGCCAGCAGCCCTTACAGGGTATTGACGCCTGGGGCCAACGTCCTGACTTTC. Protein product: CASSPYRVLTPGANVLTF.

V gene TRBV6-5 combines with J gene TRBJ2-5; 8 nucleotides align to TRBD1. Germline values: CDR1 MNHEY, CDR2 SVGAGI. The length of the CDR3 is 15 residues. The J segment lost 5 bases and the V segment lost 6 bases, leaving 11 bases of the junction unmatched. For the CDR3, the DNA is TGTGCCAGCAGCCCAAATCAGGGGGCTTGGGAGACCCAGTACTTC. This translates into CASSPNQGAWETQYF.

The chain employs TRBV6-5 and TRBJ2-7; TRBD1 matches at 7 bases. The CDR3 runs 13 residues. V lost 6 bases, J lost 3 bases, and 5 bases stayed unmatched. Germline loops: CDR1 MNHEY, CDR2 SVGAGI. In nucleotides, the CDR3 is TGTGCCAGCAGACCCGGACAGGTCTACGAGCAGTACTTC. This codes for CASRPGQVYEQYF.

The V and J genes are TRBV2 and TRBJ1-2, with a tentative D call TRBD1 (6 bases). V was shortened by 11 bases and J by 8 bases, with 18 bases between the two germline ends. Germline assignment: CDR1 SNHLY and CDR2 FYNNEI. The CDR3 runs to 12 residues. CDR3 amino acids: CAGTDRYHGYTF. The CDR3 region has the DNA TGTGCCGGAACTGACAGGTATCACGGCTACACCTTC.

The CDR3 loop reads CASRDLRGGDTEAFF. The CDR3 region has the DNA TGTGCCAGCAGGGACCTGAGAGGGGGGGACACTGAAGCTTTCTTT. This chain joins TRBV14 and TRBJ1-1, with D maybe TRBD1 (6 bases). Germline V CDR1 and CDR2: SGHDN, FVKESK. V lost 6 bases to trimming and J lost 3 bases, with 17 bases between them. This CDR3 spans 15 amino acids. The full variable domain, rest sourced from reference TRBV14 and TRBJ1-1, is EAGVTQFPSHSVIEKGQTVTLRCDPISGHDNLYWYRRVMGKEIKFLLHFVKESKQDESGMPNNRFLAERTGGTYSTLKVQPAELEDSGVYFCASRDLRGGDTEAFFGQGTRLTVV.

Concerning this clone: The sample holds other DNA sequences that translate to the same CDR3. The rearrangement uses TRBV27 and TRBJ1-5; no clear D. Deletions cut 3 bases from V and 0 bases from J, with 3 bases between. Looked up from germline, CDR1 is MNHEY and CDR2 is SMNVEV (reference sequence). The CDR3 totals 13 residues. CDR3 protein: CASSLGSNQPQHF. The CDR3 region has the DNA TGTGCCAGCAGTTTGGGTAGCAATCAGCCCCAGCATTTT.

V is TRBV7-3 and J is TRBJ2-7; TRBD2 agrees at 8 bases. Germline V gene data show CDR1 as SGHTA and CDR2 as FQGTGA. With 5 bases clipped from V and 4 bases from J, the junction kept 10 bases outside the gene matches. The CDR3 runs to 15 residues. Written as DNA, the CDR3 is TGTGCCAGCAGCCAGATAGCGGGAAGTACGTACGAGCAGTACTTC. It codes for CASSQIAGSTYEQYF.

This rearrangement joins TRBV5-1 to TRBJ2-7, with D perhaps TRBD1 or TRBD2 (5 bases each). This CDR3 has 14 residues. Trimming pared 1 base from V and 2 bases from J, leaving 10 bases between. The germline V gene has CDR1 SGHRS and CDR2 YFSETQ. In DNA, the CDR3 is TGCGCCAGCAGCTTGTTTGGGGGTACCTACGAGCAGTACTTC. This codes for CASSLFGGTYEQYF. The whole variable domain, filled in from reference TRBV5-1 and TRBJ2-7, reads KAGVTQTPRYLIKTRGQQVTLSCSPISGHRSVSWYQQTPGQGLQFLFEYFSETQRNKGNFPGRFSGRQFSNSRSEMNVSTLELGDSALYLCASSLFGGTYEQYFGPGTRLTVT.